A selection of T cell receptor beta chains follows, all from one sample in a study of yellow fever vaccine responses in identical twins. MiXCR, run by TCRdb on the RT-PCR reads, gives a single entry per CDR3 protein. The sample consists of fewer than 35,000 distinct CDR3 sequences, 45% to 65% of them appearing once. Sequencing was performed on T cells from blood (PBMCs), unsorted or a sorted subset (not recorded which), taken before or after yellow fever vaccination (not recorded which). Every receptor here comes from a woman between 18 and 29 years old who received the yellow fever vaccine. The CDR3 runs from the conserved cysteine through the conserved F or W. Fields, in order: D gene, V gene, clone size, J gene, CDR3 protein, CDR3 DNA. A D gene is named only where the DNA matches it firmly. Part of the rows lack a size; the others show once, few, many or a class for expanded clones.

>.|TRBV11-1|.|TRBJ2-3
CASSLSGTSQIPQYF
TGTGCCAGCAGCTTGTCCGGGACAAGCCAGATCCCGCAGTATTTT
>TRBD1|TRBV29-1|few|TRBJ2-7
CSVPGTGSYEQYF
TGCAGCGTTCCCGGGACAGGGTCCTACGAGCAGTACTTC
>.|TRBV5-6|.|TRBJ2-7
CASSLPIGEQYF
TGTGCCAGCAGCCTACCCATTGGCGAGCAGTACTTC
>.|TRBV6-2/TRBV6-3|few|TRBJ2-1
CASSYGLSASSYNEQFF
TGTGCCAGCAGTTACGGACTTAGTGCCAGCTCCTACAATGAGCAGTTCTTC
>.|TRBV5-1|.|TRBJ2-1
CASSLAKLCGNEQFF
TGCGCCAGCAGCTTGGCCAAGTTATGCGGCAATGAGCAGTTCTTC
>.|TRBV11-3|.|TRBJ1-1
CASSLDQAPVSEAFF
TGTGCCAGCAGCTTAGATCAGGCACCGGTGTCTGAAGCTTTCTTT
>.|TRBV5-1|.|TRBJ1-1
CASSLDVSEAFF
TGCGCCAGCAGCTTGGATGTCAGTGAAGCTTTCTTT
>TRBD2|TRBV28|.|TRBJ2-3
CASKLAGTSTDTQYF
TGTGCCAGCAAACTAGCGGGCACTAGCACAGATACGCAGTATTTT
>TRBD1|TRBV19|.|TRBJ1-1
CASTVGTANPNTEAFF
TGTGCCAGTACCGTTGGGACAGCAAACCCGAACACTGAAGCTTTCTTT
>.|TRBV19|few|TRBJ2-2
CASKIREKVGELFF
TGTGCCAGTAAGATTCGGGAGAAGGTCGGGGAGCTGTTTTTT
>.|TRBV12-3/TRBV12-4|.|TRBJ1-1
CASTTGGRMNTEAFF
TGTGCCAGCACGACGGGGGGCCGGATGAACACTGAAGCTTTCTTT
>.|TRBV4-1|few|TRBJ2-3
CASSGDGFLSTDTQYF
TGCGCCAGCAGCGGGGACGGCTTCCTTAGCACAGATACGCAGTATTTT
>.|TRBV15|.|TRBJ2-1
CATREELSYNEQFF
TGTGCCACCAGGGAAGAGCTGTCCTACAATGAGCAGTTCTTC
>.|TRBV5-5|.|TRBJ2-3
CASSSGDTQYF
TGTGCCAGCAGCTCCGGGGATACGCAGTATTTT
>.|TRBV11-3|.|TRBJ2-7
CASSLSPGAYEQYF
TGTGCCAGCAGCCTCAGCCCGGGAGCCTACGAGCAGTACTTC
>TRBD1|TRBV4-2|.|TRBJ2-4
CASSQGGTGMAKNIQYF
TGTGCCAGCAGCCAAGGGGGGACAGGGATGGCCAAAAACATTCAGTACTTC
>.|TRBV20-1|.|TRBJ2-5
CSARDHRTTGTQYF
TGCAGTGCTAGAGATCACCGGACTACCGGGACCCAGTACTTC
>TRBD1|TRBV9|.|TRBJ1-2
CASSVKRTGSFYTF
TGTGCCAGCAGCGTTAAGCGGACAGGGTCTTTTTACACCTTC
>.|TRBV11-1|few|TRBJ2-3
CASSVRARKDSSDTQYF
TGTGCCAGCAGCGTGAGGGCCAGAAAGGACAGTTCAGATACGCAGTATTTT
>TRBD1|TRBV11-1|.|TRBJ1-1
CASSTGTGGDTEAFF
TGTGCCAGCAGCACAGGGACAGGGGGAGACACTGAAGCTTTCTTT
>.|TRBV5-1|.|TRBJ1-4
CASSLAGQTNEKLFF
TGCGCCAGCAGCTTGGCGGGCCAGACTAATGAAAAACTGTTTTTT
>.|TRBV2|.|TRBJ1-4
CASSSERRATNEKLFF
TGTGCCAGCAGTTCCGAAAGGCGGGCTACAAACGAAAAACTGTTTTTT
>TRBD1|TRBV11-3|once|TRBJ2-1
CASSGGQFYYNEQFF
TGTGCCAGCAGCGGGGGACAGTTCTACTACAATGAGCAGTTCTTC
>.|TRBV2|.|TRBJ1-2
CASSPGSMQTYGYTF
TGTGCCAGCAGTCCGGGGTCCATGCAGACTTATGGCTACACCTTC
>.|TRBV4-2|.|TRBJ1-1
CASSQAPASTEAFF
TGTGCCAGCAGCCAAGCCCCCGCCTCCACTGAAGCTTTCTTT
>TRBD2|TRBV25-1|.|TRBJ2-3
CASSEWAGGVDTQYF
TGTGCCAGCAGTGAATGGGCGGGAGGGGTGGATACGCAGTATTTT
>TRBD2|TRBV13|.|TRBJ2-7
CASGLAGHEQYF
TGTGCCAGCGGACTAGCGGGGCACGAGCAGTACTTC
>TRBD1|TRBV7-6|few|TRBJ2-1
CASSLKVWDRGDSEQFF
TGTGCCAGCAGCTTAAAGGTCTGGGACAGGGGGGACAGTGAGCAGTTCTTC
>TRBD2|TRBV11-2|.|TRBJ2-3
CASSLDSGGNTDTQYF
TGTGCCAGCAGCTTAGATAGCGGGGGGAACACAGATACGCAGTATTTT
>.|TRBV6-1|medium-sized|TRBJ1-5
CASSQSPGRRNQPQHF
TGTGCCAGCAGTCAGTCTCCGGGACGGAGAAATCAGCCCCAGCATTTT
>.|TRBV15|.|TRBJ2-1
CATSTPFNEQFF
TGTGCCACCAGCACCCCGTTCAATGAGCAGTTCTTC
>.|TRBV5-1|.|TRBJ1-2
CASSLDNNYGYTF
TGCGCCAGCAGCTTGGACAATAACTATGGCTACACCTTC